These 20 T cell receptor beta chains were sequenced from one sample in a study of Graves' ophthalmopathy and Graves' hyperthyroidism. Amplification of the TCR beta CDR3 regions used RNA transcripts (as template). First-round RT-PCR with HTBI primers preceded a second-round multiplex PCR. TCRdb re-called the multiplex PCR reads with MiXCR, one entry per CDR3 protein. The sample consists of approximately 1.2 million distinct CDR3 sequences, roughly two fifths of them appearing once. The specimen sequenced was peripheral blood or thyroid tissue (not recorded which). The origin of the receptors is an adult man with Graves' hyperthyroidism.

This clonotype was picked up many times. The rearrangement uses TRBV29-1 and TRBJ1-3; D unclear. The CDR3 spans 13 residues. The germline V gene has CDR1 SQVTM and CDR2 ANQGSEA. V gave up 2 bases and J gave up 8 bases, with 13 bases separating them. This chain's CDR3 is CSVETLPGDTIYF. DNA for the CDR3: TGCAGCGTTGAAACCCTTCCAGGCGACACCATATATTTT.

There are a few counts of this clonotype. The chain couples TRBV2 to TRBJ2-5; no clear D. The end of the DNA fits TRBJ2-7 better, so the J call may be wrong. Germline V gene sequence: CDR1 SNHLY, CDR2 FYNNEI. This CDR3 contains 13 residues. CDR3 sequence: CASSSLGSYEQYF. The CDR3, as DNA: TGTGCCAGCAGTTCCCTCGGTTCCTACGAGCAGTACTTC.

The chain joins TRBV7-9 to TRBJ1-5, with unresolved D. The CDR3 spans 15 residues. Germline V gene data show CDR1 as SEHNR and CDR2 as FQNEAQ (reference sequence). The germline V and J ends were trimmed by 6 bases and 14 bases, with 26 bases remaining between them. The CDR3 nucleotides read TGTGCCAGCAGACGGGCTAGCGGGAGTTCCACCTACGAGCATTTT. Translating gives CASRRASGSSTYEHF.

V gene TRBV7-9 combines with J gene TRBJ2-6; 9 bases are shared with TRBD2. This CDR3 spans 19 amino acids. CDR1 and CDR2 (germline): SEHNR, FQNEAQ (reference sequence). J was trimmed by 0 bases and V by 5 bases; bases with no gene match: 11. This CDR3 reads CASSPKTSGSYSGANVLTF. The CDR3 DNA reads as TGTGCCAGCAGCCCCAAAACTAGCGGGTCCTACTCTGGGGCCAACGTCCTGACTTTC.

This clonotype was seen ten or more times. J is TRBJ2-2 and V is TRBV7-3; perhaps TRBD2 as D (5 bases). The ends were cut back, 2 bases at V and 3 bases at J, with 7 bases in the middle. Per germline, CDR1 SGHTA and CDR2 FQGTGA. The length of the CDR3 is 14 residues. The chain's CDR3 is CASSLGEYTGELFF. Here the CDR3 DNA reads TGTGCCAGCAGCTTAGGGGAGTACACCGGGGAGCTGTTTTTT.

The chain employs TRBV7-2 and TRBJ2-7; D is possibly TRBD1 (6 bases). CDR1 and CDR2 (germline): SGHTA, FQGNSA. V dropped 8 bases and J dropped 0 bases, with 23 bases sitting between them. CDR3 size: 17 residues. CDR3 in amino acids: CASSPLAAGANSYEQYF. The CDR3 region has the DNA TGTGCCAGCTCACCACTTGCGGCAGGGGCAAACTCCTACGAGCAGTACTTC.

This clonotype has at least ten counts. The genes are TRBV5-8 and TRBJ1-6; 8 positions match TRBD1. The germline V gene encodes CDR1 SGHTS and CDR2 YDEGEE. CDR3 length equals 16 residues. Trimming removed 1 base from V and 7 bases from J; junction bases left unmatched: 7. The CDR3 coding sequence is TGTGCCAGCAGCTTGTTGGTGGCAGGGGGCAATTCACCCCTCCACTTT. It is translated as CASSLLVAGGNSPLHF.

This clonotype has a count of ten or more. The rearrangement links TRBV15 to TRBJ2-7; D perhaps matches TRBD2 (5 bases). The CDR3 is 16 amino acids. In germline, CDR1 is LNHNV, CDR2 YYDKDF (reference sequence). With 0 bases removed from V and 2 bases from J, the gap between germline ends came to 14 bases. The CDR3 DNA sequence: TGTGCCACCAGCAGAGATCTTTCGGGGTACCCCTACGAGCAGTACTTC. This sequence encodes CATSRDLSGYPYEQYF.

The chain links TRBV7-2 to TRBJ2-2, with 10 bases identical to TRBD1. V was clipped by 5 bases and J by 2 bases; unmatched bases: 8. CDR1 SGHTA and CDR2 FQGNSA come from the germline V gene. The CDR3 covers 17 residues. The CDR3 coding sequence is TGTGCCAGCAGCCCGACAGGGGGCTCTGGAAACACCGGGGAGCTGTTTTTT. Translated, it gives CASSPTGGSGNTGELFF.

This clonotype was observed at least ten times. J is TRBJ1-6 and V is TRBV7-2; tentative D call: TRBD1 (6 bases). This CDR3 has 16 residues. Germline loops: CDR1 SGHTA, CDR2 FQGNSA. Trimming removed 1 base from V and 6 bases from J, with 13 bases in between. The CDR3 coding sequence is TGTGCCAGCAGCTTAGGCTCGGGGGCTCGTAATTCACCCCTCCACTTT. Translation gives CASSLGSGARNSPLHF. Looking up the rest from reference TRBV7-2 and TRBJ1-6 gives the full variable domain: GAGVSQSPSNKVTEKGKDVELRCDPISGHTALYWYRQSLGQGLEFLIYFQGNSAPDKSGLPSDRFSAERTGGSVSTLTIQRTQQEDSAVYLCASSLGSGARNSPLHFGNGTRLTVT.

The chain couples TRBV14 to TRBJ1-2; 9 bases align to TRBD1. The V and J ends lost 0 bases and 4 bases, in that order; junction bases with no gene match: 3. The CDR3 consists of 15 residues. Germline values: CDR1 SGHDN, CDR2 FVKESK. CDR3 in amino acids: CASSQERDRAYGYTF. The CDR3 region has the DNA TGTGCCAGCAGCCAAGAGCGGGACAGGGCCTATGGCTACACCTTC.

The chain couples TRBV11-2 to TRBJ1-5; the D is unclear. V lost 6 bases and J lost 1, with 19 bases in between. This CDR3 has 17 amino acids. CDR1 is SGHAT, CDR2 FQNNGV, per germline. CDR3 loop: CASSYGQKVSSNQPQHF. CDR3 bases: TGTGCCAGCAGTTACGGGCAGAAAGTCTCCAGCAATCAGCCCCAGCATTTT.

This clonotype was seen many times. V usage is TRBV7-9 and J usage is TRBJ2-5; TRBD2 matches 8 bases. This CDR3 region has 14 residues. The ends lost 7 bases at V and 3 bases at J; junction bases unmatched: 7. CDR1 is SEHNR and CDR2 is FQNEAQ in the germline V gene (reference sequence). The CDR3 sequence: CASILSGGEETQYF. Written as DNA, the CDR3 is TGTGCCAGCATTCTCAGCGGGGGCGAAGAGACCCAGTACTTC.

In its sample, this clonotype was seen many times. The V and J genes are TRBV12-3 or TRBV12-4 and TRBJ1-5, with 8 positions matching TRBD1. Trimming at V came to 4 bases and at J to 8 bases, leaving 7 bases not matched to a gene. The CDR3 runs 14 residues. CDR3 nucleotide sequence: TGTGCCAGCAGTTCTCGGGACAGGCGGGAGCCCCAGCATTTT. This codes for CASSSRDRREPQHF.

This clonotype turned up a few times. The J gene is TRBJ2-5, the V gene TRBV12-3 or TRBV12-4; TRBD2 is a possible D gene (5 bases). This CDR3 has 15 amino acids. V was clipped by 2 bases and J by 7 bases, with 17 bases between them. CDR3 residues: CASSLPHGGGGTQYF. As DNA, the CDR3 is TGTGCCAGCAGTTTACCCCACGGAGGCGGTGGGACCCAGTACTTC.

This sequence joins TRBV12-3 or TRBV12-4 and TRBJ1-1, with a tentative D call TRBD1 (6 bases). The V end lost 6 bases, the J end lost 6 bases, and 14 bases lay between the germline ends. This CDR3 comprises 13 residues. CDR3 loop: CASRYTGIPEAFF. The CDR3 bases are TGTGCCAGCAGGTATACAGGGATACCTGAAGCTTTCTTT.

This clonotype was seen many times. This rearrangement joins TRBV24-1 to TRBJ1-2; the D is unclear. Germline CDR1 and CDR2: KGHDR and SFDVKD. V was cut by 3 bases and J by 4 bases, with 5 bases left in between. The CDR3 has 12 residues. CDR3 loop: CATSDPGYGYTF. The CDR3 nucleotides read TGTGCCACCAGTGATCCGGGCTATGGCTACACCTTC.

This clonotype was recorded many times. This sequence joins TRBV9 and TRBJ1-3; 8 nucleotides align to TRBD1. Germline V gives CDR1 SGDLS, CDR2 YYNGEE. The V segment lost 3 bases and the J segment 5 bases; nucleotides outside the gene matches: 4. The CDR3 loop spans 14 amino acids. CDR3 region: CASSEWDRRNTIYF. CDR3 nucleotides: TGTGCCAGCAGCGAGTGGGACAGGCGAAACACCATATATTTT.

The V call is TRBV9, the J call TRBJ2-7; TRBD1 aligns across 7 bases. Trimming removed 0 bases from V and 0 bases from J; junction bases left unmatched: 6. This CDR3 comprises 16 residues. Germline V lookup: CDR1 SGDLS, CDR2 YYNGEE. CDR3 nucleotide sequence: TGTGCCAGCAGCGTAGGAGCCGGGACAGTCTCCTACGAGCAGTACTTC. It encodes CASSVGAGTVSYEQYF.

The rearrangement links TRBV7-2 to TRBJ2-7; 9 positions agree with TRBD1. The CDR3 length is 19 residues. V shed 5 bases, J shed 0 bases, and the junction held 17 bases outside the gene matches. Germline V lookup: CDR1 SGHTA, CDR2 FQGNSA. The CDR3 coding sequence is TGTGCCAGCAGCCCACGGGGGTGGGGACAGGGCGCGCTCTCCTACGAGCAGTACTTC. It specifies CASSPRGWGQGALSYEQYF.